The rows below give T cell receptor beta chains drawn from one sample of a study of cytomegalovirus exposure and HLA in healthy donors. Profiling relied on immunoSEQ multiplex PCR, and the TCRdb table lists in-frame clones only, not all of them. Of roughly 100,000 clones listed, 60% to 85% are singletons. The material sequenced was PBMCs. All receptors come from a female donor in good health and CMV-seropositive. CDR3s include the opening cysteine and the closing phenylalanine or tryptophan. Fields, in order: clone size, D gene, V gene, J gene, CDR3 protein, CDR3 DNA. The D gene is left open where the match is weak. Size is stated for part of the rows, as once, few or many counts, or as a class when the clone is expanded.

>NA|NA|TRBV6-5|TRBJ2-7
CASSPGVHDYEQYF
TGTGCCAGCAGTCCCGGGGTGCACGACTACGAGCAGTACTTC
>NA|NA|TRBV7-8|TRBJ1-4
CASSFREATNEKLFF
TGTGCCAGCAGCTTCAGGGAAGCAACTAATGAAAAACTGTTTTTT
>NA|NA|TRBV15|TRBJ2-5
CATSKGPQAGNQETQYF
TGTGCCACCAGCAAGGGCCCCCAAGCCGGGAACCAAGAGACCCAGTACTTC
>few|NA|TRBV6-4|TRBJ2-1
CASSDSRAEYNEQFF
TGTGCCAGCAGTGACTCCAGGGCGGAGTACAATGAGCAGTTCTTC
>NA|TRBD2|TRBV9|TRBJ2-7
CASSVAGAGGLNEQYF
TGTGCCAGCAGCGTAGCGGGGGCGGGAGGGCTTAACGAGCAGTACTTC
>NA|NA|TRBV19|TRBJ1-5
CASSPATGNSNQPQHF
TGTGCCAGTAGTCCAGCGACAGGTAATAGCAATCAGCCCCAGCATTTT
>NA|NA|TRBV2|TRBJ1-5
CASTRRRESNQPQHF
TGTGCCAGCACCCGGCGGAGGGAAAGCAATCAGCCCCAGCATTTT
>NA|NA|TRBV7-9|TRBJ1-4
CASSSTTAATNEKLFF
TGTGCCAGCAGCTCAACCACCGCGGCAACTAATGAAAAACTGTTTTTT
>NA|TRBD1|TRBV27|TRBJ2-7
CASSPLGRPGQGHYEQYF
TGTGCCAGCAGCCCACTCGGTCGACCGGGACAGGGGCACTACGAGCAGTACTTC
>NA|NA|TRBV5-6|TRBJ2-7
CASSTSSYEQYF
TGTGCCAGCAGCACAAGCTCCTACGAGCAGTACTTC
>NA|TRBD1|TRBV7-2|TRBJ1-2
CASSFSGTGTYGYTF
TGTGCCAGCAGCTTTTCCGGGACAGGGACTTATGGCTACACCTTC
>NA|TRBD1|TRBV27|TRBJ2-7
CASTRNRGQGGEQYF
TGTGCCAGCACGCGAAACCGTGGACAGGGGGGCGAGCAGTACTTC
>few|NA|TRBV6-1|TRBJ2-3
CASSWTEGTDTQYF
TGTGCCAGCAGCTGGACAGAAGGAACAGATACGCAGTATTTT
>NA|NA|TRBV5-6|TRBJ1-4
CASSPSGSSEKLFF
TGTGCCAGCAGCCCCTCGGGGAGTAGTGAAAAACTGTTTTTT
>NA|NA|TRBV7-9|TRBJ1-1
CASSLGGVGTEAFF
TGTGCCAGCAGCTTAGGCGGGGTGGGGACTGAAGCTTTCTTT
>NA|NA|TRBV18|TRBJ1-4
CASSPRAGEKLFF
TGTGCCAGCTCACCCCGAGCTGGTGAAAAACTGTTTTTT
>NA|NA|TRBV2|TRBJ1-1
CADSTNTEAFF
TGTGCAGACAGTACGAACACTGAAGCTTTCTTT
>NA|NA|TRBV9|TRBJ2-7
CASSVEADYTYEQYF
TGTGCCAGCAGCGTAGAGGCGGACTATACCTACGAGCAGTACTTC
>few|TRBD1|TRBV18|TRBJ1-2
CASSPGQGRNYGYTF
TGTGCCAGCTCACCCGGACAGGGGCGTAACTATGGCTACACCTTC
>NA|TRBD2|TRBV28|TRBJ2-1
CASSETSGSLNEQFF
TGTGCCAGCAGTGAGACTAGCGGGAGTCTTAATGAGCAGTTCTTC
>NA|NA|TRBV5-4|TRBJ2-7
CASSFDRFSYEQYF
TGTGCCAGCAGCTTCGACAGGTTCTCCTACGAGCAGTACTTC
>NA|TRBD1|TRBV15|TRBJ1-6
CATRATGNSPLHF
TGTGCCACCAGGGCGACAGGGAATTCACCCCTCCACTTT
>NA|NA|TRBV7-2|TRBJ1-4
CASSLGGMWGDSRKLFF
TGTGCCAGCAGCTTAGGTGGTATGTGGGGGGATTCGCGAAAACTGTTTTTT
>once|NA|TRBV5-1|TRBJ2-3
CASSRTGRLSTDTQYF
TGCGCCAGCAGCCGGACGGGGAGGCTGAGCACAGATACGCAGTATTTT
>few|NA|TRBV4-2|TRBJ1-1
CASSQDSITEAFF
TGTGCCAGCAGCCAAGATAGTATCACTGAAGCTTTCTTT
>NA|NA|TRBV7-2|TRBJ2-7
CASSWGREQYF
TGTGCCAGCAGCTGGGGCCGGGAGCAGTACTTC
>NA|TRBD1|TRBV28|TRBJ1-2
CASSLPPGQGRGYTF
TGTGCCAGCAGTTTGCCCCCGGGACAGGGAAGAGGCTACACCTTC
>NA|TRBD2|TRBV15|TRBJ2-1
CATSSGGLAGRNEQFF
TGTGCCACCAGCTCCGGCGGACTAGCGGGAAGGAATGAGCAGTTCTTC
>NA|TRBD2|TRBV5-1|TRBJ2-1
CASTIPSGRDNEQFF
TGCGCCAGCACCATCCCCAGCGGGAGAGACAATGAGCAGTTCTTC
>NA|NA|TRBV7-6|TRBJ2-1
CASSLHGGRQFF
TGTGCCAGCAGCTTGCACGGGGGGCGGCAGTTCTTC
>NA|NA|TRBV14|TRBJ2-3
CASSQDFKWGSPDTQYF
TGTGCCAGCAGCCAAGATTTTAAGTGGGGCTCGCCAGATACGCAGTATTTT
>once|TRBD2|TRBV7-9|TRBJ2-1
CASLERWTSVSEQFF
TGTGCCAGCCTGGAGAGGTGGACTAGCGTAAGTGAGCAGTTCTTC
>NA|NA|TRBV27|TRBJ2-2
CASSFPTTGRPGELFF
TGTGCCAGCAGTTTTCCCACAACAGGGAGACCCGGGGAGCTGTTTTTT
>NA|TRBD2|TRBV5-1|TRBJ2-5
CASSLFLAGGPGETQYF
TGCGCCAGCAGCTTGTTCCTAGCGGGAGGGCCGGGAGAGACCCAGTACTTC
>NA|NA|TRBV6-6|TRBJ1-4
CASSYDYNEKLFF
TGTGCCAGCAGCTATGATTATAATGAAAAACTGTTTTTT
>once|NA|TRBV9|TRBJ2-3
CASSVVAPTDTQYF
TGTGCCAGCAGCGTAGTGGCCCCCACAGATACGCAGTATTTT
>NA|NA|TRBV5-6|TRBJ1-1
CASSLELRPKAFF
TGTGCCAGCAGCTTGGAGTTGCGTCCAAAAGCTTTCTTT
>NA|NA|TRBV29-1|TRBJ1-5
CSQTPGGGQPQHF
TGCAGCCAAACCCCGGGGGGCGGTCAGCCCCAGCATTTT
>few|NA|TRBV18|TRBJ1-4
CASSPLSGANEKLFF
TGTGCCAGCTCACCACTCTCGGGGGCTAATGAAAAACTGTTTTTT
>NA|NA|TRBV6-1|TRBJ1-1
CASSGGGFGKNTEAFF
TGTGCCAGCAGTGGCGGGGGCTTTGGGAAAAACACTGAAGCTTTCTTT
>NA|NA|TRBV28|TRBJ2-5
CASSLPSQGQETQYF
TGTGCCAGCAGCTTACCATCCCAGGGCCAAGAGACCCAGTACTTC
>NA|NA|TRBV28|TRBJ1-4
CASSLWTVNEKLFF
TGTGCCAGCAGTTTATGGACAGTTAATGAAAAACTGTTTTTT
>NA|NA|TRBV2|TRBJ2-7
CASSDRTGTYEQYF
TGTGCCAGCAGCGACCGGACTGGCACCTACGAGCAGTACTTC
>few|NA|TRBV6-1|TRBJ1-2
CASSDRSTGDYGYTF
TGTGCCAGCAGTGACCGATCGACCGGAGACTATGGCTACACCTTC
>NA|NA|TRBV19|TRBJ1-1
CASSIDGGLNTEAFF
TGTGCCAGTAGTATCGATGGGGGACTAAACACTGAAGCTTTCTTT
>NA|TRBD2|TRBV11-2|TRBJ2-7
CASTLAESEQYF
TGTGCCAGCACACTAGCGGAGAGCGAGCAGTACTTC
>NA|NA|TRBV10-1|TRBJ2-1
CASVPRGVDHNEQFF
TGCGCCAGCGTCCCACGCGGGGTAGATCACAATGAGCAGTTCTTC
>NA|NA|TRBV7-2|TRBJ2-1
CASSLAPRGGWFF
TGTGCCAGCAGCTTAGCCCCTAGGGGGGGCTGGTTCTTC
>NA|TRBD2|TRBV9|TRBJ2-1
CASGTSNYNEQFF
TGTGCCAGCGGGACTAGCAATTACAATGAGCAGTTCTTC
>NA|TRBD2|TRBV7-8|TRBJ2-5
CASSLGYFVAGIQETQYF
TGTGCCAGCAGCTTAGGTTACTTCGTAGCGGGGATCCAAGAGACCCAGTACTTC
>NA|TRBD1|TRBV19|TRBJ2-7
CASNDRGPSYEQYF
TGTGCCAGTAATGACAGGGGGCCATCCTACGAGCAGTACTTC
>NA|TRBD1|TRBV5-5|TRBJ2-1
CASSWDREEFF
TGTGCCAGCAGCTGGGACAGGGAGGAGTTCTTC
>NA|NA|TRBV5-1|TRBJ2-1
CASSRTRSSYNEQFF
TGCGCCAGCAGCCGGACACGAAGCTCCTACAATGAGCAGTTCTTC
>NA|NA|TRBV6-1|TRBJ2-2
CAAARTPNTGELFF
TGTGCCGCAGCCCGGACACCGAACACCGGGGAGCTGTTTTTT
>NA|NA|TRBV28|TRBJ1-5
CASSRRTQLGNQPQHF
TGTGCCAGCAGTCGCCGGACACAGCTCGGGAATCAGCCCCAGCATTTT
>NA|NA|TRBV14|TRBJ1-5
CASSRGGAGNQPQHF
TGTGCCAGCAGCCGGGGGGGCGCGGGCAATCAGCCCCAGCATTTT
>NA|NA|TRBV2|TRBJ1-6
CASILELQFPLHF
NA
>NA|TRBD1|TRBV23-1|TRBJ2-7
CASSQSNQGAWTDEQYF
TGCGCCAGCAGTCAATCTAACCAGGGGGCATGGACGGACGAGCAGTACTTC
>NA|TRBD1|TRBV5-4|TRBJ1-2
CASSSTQGAHGGYTF
TGTGCCAGCAGCTCAACGCAGGGGGCTCATGGTGGCTACACCTTC